These 19 T cell receptor beta chains originate from one sample sequenced in a study of OX40 agonist ivuxolimab in advanced cancers. Clones were sequenced by immunoSEQ multiplex PCR, and TCRdb holds only the in-frame ones, with some missing. This sample has about 48,000 clones, with around 91% found just once. Source: CD4+ or CD8+ T cells sorted from blood, taken in a trial of the OX40 agonist ivuxolimab. All receptors derive from an adult with an advanced solid tumor such as melanoma, head and neck, liver or kidney cancer.

This clone was counted a few times. The chain combines TRBV7-9 with TRBJ2-1; 10 bases fit TRBD1. J was trimmed by 5 bases and V by 5 bases; bases with no gene match: 0. Germline CDR1 is SEHNR and CDR2 is FQNEAQ (reference sequence). The CDR3 is 13 amino acids. The CDR3 here is CASSGTGDNEQFF. The CDR3 DNA reads TGTGCCAGCAGCGGGACAGGGGACAATGAGCAGTTCTTC.

The V and J genes are TRBV5-6 and TRBJ2-7; unclear D gene. The V gene's germline CDR1 is SGHDT and CDR2 YYEEEE. The CDR3 is made up of 13 amino acids. Trimming took off 4 bases at V and 1 base at J, with 9 bases between the two ends. CDR3 protein: CASSAGPSYEQYF. CDR3 in DNA: TGTGCCAGCAGCGCCGGGCCGTCCTACGAGCAGTACTTC. Looking up the rest from reference TRBV5-6 and TRBJ2-7 gives the full variable domain: DAGVTQSPTHLIKTRGQQVTLRCSPKSGHDTVSWYQQALGQGPQFIFQYYEEEERQRGNFPDRFSGHQFPNYSSELNVNALLLGDSALYLCASSAGPSYEQYFGPGTRLTVT.

The gene calls are TRBV7-3 and TRBJ2-3; TRBD2 might be the D (6 bases). The CDR3 is made up of 16 amino acids. Germline lookup yields CDR1 SGHTA and CDR2 FQGTGA. Trimming removed 2 bases at V and 2 bases at J, with 14 bases between. CDR3 loop: CASSLGAQGLTDTQYF. The CDR3 region has the DNA TGTGCCAGCAGCTTAGGGGCCCAGGGACTCACAGATACGCAGTATTTT.

This clone was observed a few times. The chain is built from TRBV30 and TRBJ1-1; D is unclear. Trimming shortened V by 3 bases and J by 1 base, and 9 bases separated the two germline ends. The CDR3 runs to 13 residues. Germline V gene lookup returns CDR1 GTSNPN and CDR2 SVGIG (reference sequence). CDR3 sequence (DNA): TGTGCCTGGAGAGAGATAGGGAACACTGAAGCTTTCTTT. This codes for CAWREIGNTEAFF.

The chain joins TRBV5-5 to TRBJ2-1; D might be TRBD2 (6 bases). Germline loops: CDR1 SGHKS, CDR2 YYEKEE (reference sequence). This CDR3 is built from 15 residues. V was trimmed by 4 bases and J by 4 bases, leaving 15 bases between them. The CDR3 nucleotides are TGTGCCAGCAGCCTGGACGGAGGGCTTTACAATGAGCAGTTCTTC. This translates into CASSLDGGLYNEQFF.

The sample holds one count of this clone. The V and J genes are TRBV18 and TRBJ2-7; D is possibly TRBD1 (6 bases). Germline CDR1 reads KGHSH; CDR2 reads LQKENI. This CDR3 region has 16 residues. V lost 0 bases and J 7 bases, leaving 19 bases between the germline ends. The CDR3 here is CASSPPAGQGSGEQYF. CDR3 DNA: TGTGCCAGCTCACCACCCGCAGGCCAGGGGTCCGGAGAGCAGTACTTC.

V is TRBV2 and J is TRBJ2-1; D may be TRBD2 (5 bases). Germline V gene sequence: CDR1 SNHLY, CDR2 FYNNEI. V lost 7 bases, J lost 0 bases, and 10 bases lay in between. This CDR3 has 14 amino acids. This chain's CDR3 is CASTGGSSYNEQFF. Written as DNA, the CDR3 is TGTGCCAGCACCGGAGGAAGCTCCTACAATGAGCAGTTCTTC. The complete variable domain, with remaining parts taken from reference TRBV2 and TRBJ2-1, reads EPEVTQTPSHQVTQMGQEVILRCVPISNHLYFYWYRQILGQKVEFLVSFYNNEISEKSEIFDDQFSVERPDGSNFTLKIRSTKLEDSAMYFCASTGGSSYNEQFFGPGTRLTVL.

The chain carries TRBV5-4 and TRBJ2-7; D gene uncertain. The germline V gene has CDR1 SGHNT and CDR2 YYREEE (reference sequence). The CDR3 has 12 residues. V lost 0 bases and J lost 5, with 6 bases in between. The CDR3 coding sequence is TGTGCCAGCAGCTTGGAAGGGAACGAGCAGTACTTC. It codes for CASSLEGNEQYF.

The V call is TRBV30, the J call TRBJ1-1, with a possible D match to TRBD1 (6 bases). Germline-derived CDR1 and CDR2 are GTSNPN and SVGIG (reference sequence). The CDR3 totals 13 residues. The V end was cut by 0 bases, the J end by 5 bases, with 10 bases between. The CDR3 loop reads CAWSVVRGTEAFF. CDR3 in DNA: TGTGCCTGGAGTGTGGTCAGGGGAACTGAAGCTTTCTTT.

The J gene is TRBJ2-1, the V gene TRBV6-6; 7 positions agree with TRBD1. Looked up from germline, CDR1 is MNHNY and CDR2 is SVGAGI (reference sequence). Trimming cost V 2 bases and J 6 bases; bases outside gene matches: 7. This CDR3 comprises 15 residues. CDR3 in DNA: TGTGCCAGCAGTTACGGAACAGGGGTGGGCAATGAGCAGTTCTTC. As protein: CASSYGTGVGNEQFF.

CDR3 amino acids: CASSPHGGLYEQYF. CDR3 nucleotide sequence: TGTGCCAGCAGCCCTCACGGGGGGCTCTACGAGCAGTACTTC. V usage is TRBV7-2 and J usage is TRBJ2-7; possibly TRBD2 for D (7 bases). Germline CDR1 reads SGHTA; CDR2 reads FQGNSA. CDR3 length: 14 residues. The ends were cut back, 5 bases at V and 3 bases at J, with 14 bases in the middle.

The chain is built from TRBV27 and TRBJ1-5; 8 bases are shared with TRBD1. Germline V gene sequence: CDR1 MNHEY, CDR2 SMNVEV (reference sequence). The CDR3 spans 14 residues. V dropped 5 bases and J dropped 6; count of bases not matched to a gene: 6. For the CDR3, the DNA is TGTGCCAGCAGTCTCCGGACAGGGTTTCAGCCCCAGCATTTT. Its protein is CASSLRTGFQPQHF.

V gene TRBV18 combines with J gene TRBJ2-1; D gene uncertain. The germline V gene encodes CDR1 KGHSH and CDR2 LQKENI. The CDR3 totals 15 residues. The ends were cut back, 3 bases at V and 8 bases at J, with 17 bases in the middle. The CDR3 region is CASSPPDTIWHEQFF. The CDR3 coding sequence is TGTGCCAGCTCACCCCCAGACACCATTTGGCATGAGCAGTTCTTC.

J is TRBJ2-2 and V is TRBV4-1; TRBD1 or TRBD2 may be the D gene (5 bases each). V lost 0 bases and J 1 base, leaving 15 bases between the germline ends. CDR1 is MGHRA, CDR2 YSYEKL, per germline. There are 18 residues in the CDR3. As DNA, the CDR3 is TGCGCCAGCAGCCAAGACGTCATCCTGGGGGAGAACACCGGGGAGCTGTTTTTT. Translating it yields CASSQDVILGENTGELFF.

This chain joins TRBV4-1 and TRBJ1-2, with D possibly being TRBD1 (6 bases). Germline values: CDR1 MGHRA, CDR2 YSYEKL. V was shortened by 0 bases and J by 4 bases, with 12 bases between the two germline ends. The CDR3 contains 15 residues. In nucleotides, the CDR3 is TGCGCCAGCAGCCAAGAGGCAGGGGTACTCTATGGCTACACCTTC. It encodes CASSQEAGVLYGYTF.

This chain connects TRBV10-1 to TRBJ2-5; D is uncertain. The CDR3 runs to 17 residues. V was cut by 6 bases and J by 0 bases, with 20 bases left in between. Germline CDR1 is WNHNN and CDR2 is SYGVQD (reference sequence). The CDR3 DNA reads as TGCGCCAGCAGGGATAGTCGCCGCGCAGTAAACCAAGAGACCCAGTACTTC. Its protein product is CASRDSRRAVNQETQYF.

This chain links TRBV10-2 with TRBJ2-5; 7 nucleotides line up with TRBD1. Trimming at V came to 5 bases and at J to 3 bases, leaving 9 bases not matched to a gene. Germline V gene sequence: CDR1 WSHSY, CDR2 SAAADI. The CDR3 runs to 15 residues. The CDR3 DNA reads as TGCGCCAGCAGTTCAACAGGGGTCGGGGAAGAGACCCAGTACTTC. It translates to CASSSTGVGEETQYF.

The chain links TRBV13 to TRBJ2-1; 8 bases align to TRBD1. V shed 5 bases and J 9 bases; nucleotides not matched to a gene: 3. This CDR3 contains 12 residues. Per the germline V gene, CDR1 is PRHDT and CDR2 is FYEKMQ (reference sequence). CDR3 region: CASSQGATEQFF. In DNA form, the CDR3 reads TGTGCCAGCAGCCAGGGGGCTACTGAGCAGTTCTTC.

J is TRBJ1-4 and V is TRBV30; D is perhaps TRBD1 (6 bases). Germline V gene data show CDR1 as GTSNPN and CDR2 as SVGIG (reference sequence). There are 14 residues in the CDR3. Trimming shortened V by 3 bases and J by 4 bases, and 12 bases separated the two germline ends. The CDR3 loop reads CAWRPQGINEKLFF. The DNA for the CDR3 is TGTGCCTGGAGGCCTCAGGGGATTAATGAAAAACTGTTTTTT.